The 18 T cell receptor beta chains reported below all come from one sample, sequenced in a study of identical twins. MiXCR, run by TCRdb on the 5' RACE reads, gives a single entry per CDR3 protein. In the table there are roughly 540,000 distinct CDR3 sequences, around 20% of which are singletons. The sample also formed part of further work on T cells expressing NK-cell markers.

The specimen sequenced was CD4+ T cells sorted from blood. Every receptor here comes from a woman aged 18-30 years in good health.

The rearrangement links TRBV20-1 to TRBJ1-1; D is perhaps TRBD1 (5 bases). This CDR3 spans 11 amino acids. Germline V gene lookup returns CDR1 DFQATT and CDR2 SNEGSKA (reference sequence). This chain's CDR3 is CCRVKNTEAFF. The DNA for the CDR3 is TGCTGCAGGGTGAAGAACACTGAAGCTTTCTTT.

This clonotype was counted only a few times. The gene calls are TRBV20-1 and TRBJ2-3, with TRBD2 identical over 13 bases. The CDR3 is 17 amino acids. J gave up 3 bases and V 3 bases, and 9 bases lay outside the gene matches. The germline CDR1 and CDR2 sequences are DFQATT and SNEGSKA (reference sequence). CDR3 nucleotide sequence: TGCAGTGCTAGTCCCCAGACTAGCGGGGGGTGGACAGATACGCAGTATTTT. This sequence encodes CSASPQTSGGWTDTQYF.

The rearrangement joins TRBV20-1 to TRBJ2-3, with 7 bases lining up with TRBD2. Per the germline V gene, CDR1 is DFQATT and CDR2 is SNEGSKA (reference sequence). V shed 5 bases and J 10 bases; nucleotides not matched to a gene: 9. The CDR3 is 12 residues long. In DNA form, the CDR3 reads TGCAGTGCTGCCAAAGCCCTAGCGGCGCAGTATTTT. It is translated as CSAAKALAAQYF.

This chain uses TRBV7-9 with TRBJ1-6, with TRBD1 identical over 10 bases. The CDR3 consists of 15 residues. The V gene's germline CDR1 is SEHNR and CDR2 FQNEAQ (reference sequence). V lost 5 bases to trimming and J lost 5 bases; unmatched junction nucleotides: 3. For the CDR3, the DNA is TGTGCCAGCAGCCCCGACAGGGGGCATAATTCACCCCTCCACTTT. The encoded protein is CASSPDRGHNSPLHF.

This chain connects TRBV5-1 to TRBJ2-1; TRBD2 matches at 7 bases. V shed 5 bases and J 0 bases; nucleotides not matched to a gene: 5. CDR3 length equals 15 residues. The V gene's germline CDR1 is SGHRS and CDR2 YFSETQ. The CDR3 region is CASRREQSSYNEQFF. The CDR3 coding sequence is TGCGCCAGCAGGCGGGAGCAGAGCTCCTACAATGAGCAGTTCTTC.

The chain uses TRBV20-1 and TRBJ2-7; TRBD1 matches at 9 bases. Germline CDR1 reads DFQATT; CDR2 reads SNEGSKA (reference sequence). There are 12 residues in the CDR3. V lost 4 bases and J lost 4; bases outside the gene matches: 2. CDR3 region: CSANRGRYEQYF. The CDR3 DNA follows: TGCAGTGCTAACAGGGGGCGGTACGAGCAGTACTTC.

The chain couples TRBV20-1 to TRBJ2-1, with 11 nucleotides matching TRBD2. Germline V CDR1 and CDR2: DFQATT, SNEGSKA (reference sequence). The CDR3 has 13 amino acids. The trim removed 7 bases at V and 8 bases at J, leaving 7 bases unmatched. The CDR3 reads CSVKTSGAYEQFF. In DNA form, the CDR3 reads TGCAGTGTTAAGACTAGCGGGGCCTATGAGCAGTTCTTC.

This clonotype was seen a handful of times. The chain joins TRBV30 to TRBJ2-1; 9 nucleotides agree with TRBD1. Per germline, CDR1 GTSNPN and CDR2 SVGIG (reference sequence). CDR3 length: 14 amino acids. V trimming: 3 bases; J trimming: 12 bases; junction bases outside the gene matches: 12. CDR3 nucleotide sequence: TGTGCCTGGAGAGGCGGAGGGACAGGGCCGGCGCAGTTCTTC. This sequence encodes CAWRGGGTGPAQFF.

J is TRBJ2-7 and V is TRBV6-2 or TRBV6-3, with D unresolved. The CDR3 is made up of 16 amino acids. Germline loops: CDR1 MNHEY, CDR2 SVGEGT. The V and J ends lost 1 base and 5 bases respectively, with 18 bases between them. In DNA, the CDR3 is TGTGCCAGCAGTTACTTTCCCGGCAGCCCGCTAAACGAGCAGTACTTC. Amino acid sequence: CASSYFPGSPLNEQYF.

This clonotype was seen a few times. J is TRBJ1-6 and V is TRBV6-1; a weak D match, TRBD1 (6 bases). The CDR3 totals 17 residues. The germline V and J ends were trimmed by 5 bases and 7 bases, with 21 bases remaining between them. Germline V CDR1 and CDR2: MNHNS, SASEGT. The CDR3 here is CASSPRVGGGRNSPLHF. The CDR3, as DNA: TGTGCCAGCAGTCCACGCGTTGGCGGGGGGCGAAATTCACCCCTCCACTTT.

The chain uses TRBV5-1 and TRBJ2-3; 8 bases align to TRBD2. From germline, CDR1 is SGHRS and CDR2 YFSETQ. The CDR3 has 16 residues. V dropped 4 bases and J dropped 1; count of bases not matched to a gene: 8. The CDR3 spells CASSREGGRRTDTQYF. The CDR3 DNA is TGCGCCAGCAGCCGGGAGGGGGGTCGACGCACAGATACGCAGTATTTT.

The chain is built from TRBV29-1 and TRBJ1-5, with 7 nucleotides matching TRBD1. Trimming removed 6 bases from V and 2 bases from J; junction bases left unmatched: 4. CDR1 is SQVTM, CDR2 ANQGSEA, per germline. The CDR3 contains 13 residues. The chain's CDR3 is CSVIGQGNQPQHF. CDR3 DNA sequence: TGCAGCGTGATCGGACAGGGCAATCAGCCCCAGCATTTT.

In its sample, this clonotype was seen a few times. The rearrangement uses TRBV7-2 and TRBJ1-5, with D possibly being TRBD1 (5 bases). Germline V gene sequence: CDR1 SGHTA, CDR2 FQGNSA. The CDR3 length is 13 residues. Trimming removed 6 bases from V and 3 bases from J, with 9 bases in between. The CDR3 DNA is TGTGCCAGCAGGTCAGGGCTCAATCAGCCCCAGCATTTT. Protein product: CASRSGLNQPQHF.

The chain combines TRBV10-3 with TRBJ1-2; D unresolved. The germline V gene has CDR1 ENHRY and CDR2 SYGVKD. CDR3 size: 11 residues. V was cut by 8 bases and J by 5 bases, with 9 bases left in between. The CDR3 nucleotides are TGTGCCATCGGAGACAATTATGGCTACACCTTC. It codes for CAIGDNYGYTF.

The CDR3 DNA reads as TGTGCCAGCGGGGCGGGAGGATCCACAGATACGCAGTATTTT. It specifies CASGAGGSTDTQYF. This rearrangement joins TRBV12-3 or TRBV12-4 to TRBJ2-3; 8 nucleotides align to TRBD2. Trimming took 8 bases from V and 2 from J; bases not matched to a gene: 6. CDR3 length equals 14 residues.

The chain is built from TRBV29-1 and TRBJ2-1, with 10 bases fitting TRBD2. Germline V lookup: CDR1 SQVTM, CDR2 ANQGSEA. The CDR3 length is 14 residues. Trimming removed 4 bases from V and 2 bases from J; junction bases left unmatched: 2. The CDR3 protein is CSVASGGAYNEQFF. For the CDR3, the DNA is TGCAGCGTTGCTAGCGGGGGCGCCTACAATGAGCAGTTCTTC.

The V gene is TRBV20-1, the J gene TRBJ2-7; 7 positions agree with TRBD1. V dropped 4 bases and J dropped 5; count of bases not matched to a gene: 5. Germline values: CDR1 DFQATT, CDR2 SNEGSKA (reference sequence). The CDR3 length is 12 residues. CDR3 nucleotides: TGCAGTGCTACACGGGACAGCGACGAGCAGTACTTC. This gives the protein CSATRDSDEQYF.

The V and J genes are TRBV18 and TRBJ2-3; D is unresolved. This CDR3 has 15 amino acids. Between the trimmed V and J ends, which lost 0 bases and 0 bases, there was a span of 7 bases. CDR1 is KGHSH, CDR2 LQKENI, per germline. CDR3 protein: CASSPPSLSTDTQYF. CDR3 DNA sequence: TGTGCCAGCTCACCACCGAGCCTTAGCACAGATACGCAGTATTTT.